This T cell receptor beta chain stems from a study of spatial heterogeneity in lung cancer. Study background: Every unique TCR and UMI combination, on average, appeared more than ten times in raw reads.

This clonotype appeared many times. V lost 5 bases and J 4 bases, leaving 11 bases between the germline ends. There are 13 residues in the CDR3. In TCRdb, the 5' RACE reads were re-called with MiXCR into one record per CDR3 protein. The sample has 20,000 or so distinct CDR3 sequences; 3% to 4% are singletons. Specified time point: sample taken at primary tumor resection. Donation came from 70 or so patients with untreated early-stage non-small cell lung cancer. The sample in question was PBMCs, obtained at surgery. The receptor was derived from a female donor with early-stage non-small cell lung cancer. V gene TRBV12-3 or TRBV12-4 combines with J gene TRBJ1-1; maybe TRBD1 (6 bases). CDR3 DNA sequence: TGTGCCAGCAGTAACGGGGGGCCCACTGAAGCTTTCTTT. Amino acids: CASSNGGPTEAFF.